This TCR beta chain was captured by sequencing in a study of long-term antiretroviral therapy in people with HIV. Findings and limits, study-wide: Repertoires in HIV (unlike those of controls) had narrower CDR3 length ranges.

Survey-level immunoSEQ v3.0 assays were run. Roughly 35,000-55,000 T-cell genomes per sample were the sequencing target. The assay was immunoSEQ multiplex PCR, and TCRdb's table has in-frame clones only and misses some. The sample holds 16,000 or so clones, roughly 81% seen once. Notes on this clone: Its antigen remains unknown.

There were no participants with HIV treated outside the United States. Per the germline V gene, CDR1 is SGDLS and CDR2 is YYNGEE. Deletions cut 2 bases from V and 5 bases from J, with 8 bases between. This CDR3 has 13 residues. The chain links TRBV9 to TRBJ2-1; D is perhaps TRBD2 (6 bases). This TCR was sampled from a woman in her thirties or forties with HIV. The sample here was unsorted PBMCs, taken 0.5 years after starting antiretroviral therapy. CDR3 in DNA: TGTGCCAGCAGCGTGGGACTCAACAATGAGCAGTTCTTC. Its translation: CASSVGLNNEQFF.